Below are 9 T cell receptor beta chains sequenced from a single sample in a study of OX40 agonist ivuxolimab in advanced cancers. Library preparation employed the immunoSEQ multiplex PCR assay. Here the immuneACCESS table is served through TCRdb, limited to in-frame sequences with V and J called. Missing clones are a known gap in these copies; in checked studies unresolved V genes cover under half, and the rest lacks a known reason. The sample table records 86,000 or so clones; roughly nine tenths of these occur just once. The ten largest clones capture under 3.5% of the sample. The material sequenced was CD4+ or CD8+ T cells sorted from blood, taken in a trial of the OX40 agonist ivuxolimab. The receptors come from an adult with an advanced solid tumor such as melanoma, head and neck, liver or kidney cancer.

This rearrangement joins TRBV29-1 to TRBJ1-1; perhaps TRBD1 as D (5 bases). The germline V gene encodes CDR1 SQVTM and CDR2 ANQGSEA. Trimming removed 6 bases at V and 3 bases at J, with 14 bases between. This CDR3 has 13 amino acids. CDR3: CSVEAQQDTEAFF. DNA of the CDR3: TGCAGCGTCGAGGCCCAACAGGACACTGAAGCTTTCTTT.

The gene calls are TRBV27 and TRBJ2-2; D may correspond to TRBD1 or TRBD2 (5 bases each). Germline lookup yields CDR1 MNHEY and CDR2 SMNVEV (reference sequence). CDR3 size: 14 residues. V was clipped by 4 bases and J by 10 bases, with 16 bases between them. CDR3 DNA sequence: TGTGCCAGCAGTTGGGGCGTGGGGAGCGCGGAGCTGTTTTTT. It yields the protein CASSWGVGSAELFF.

V usage is TRBV10-3 and J usage is TRBJ1-6, with D uncertain. Between the trimmed V and J ends, which lost 3 bases and 10 bases, there was a span of 13 bases. CDR1 is ENHRY and CDR2 is SYGVKD in the germline V gene. The CDR3 has 14 residues. CDR3 sequence reads: CAISELLSGSPLHF. CDR3 DNA: TGTGCCATCAGTGAACTTTTGTCAGGATCACCCCTCCACTTT.

The chain combines TRBV25-1 with TRBJ2-2; the D is unclear. Per the germline V gene, CDR1 is MGHDK and CDR2 is SYGVNS. The CDR3 runs to 13 residues. Trimming took 2 bases from V and 6 from J, leaving 7 bases between them. The CDR3 DNA follows: TGTGCCAGCAGTGAAAGATCCGCCGGGGAGCTGTTTTTT. Amino acid sequence: CASSERSAGELFF.

The chain links TRBV15 to TRBJ2-3; D unclear. The CDR3 contains 15 residues. V dropped 2 bases and J dropped 3 bases, with 12 bases sitting between them. CDR1 and CDR2 (germline): LNHNV, YYDKDF (reference sequence). CDR3 nucleotide sequence: TGTGCCACCAGCAGAAAAGTATCGGGTACAGATACGCAGTATTTT. This sequence encodes CATSRKVSGTDTQYF.

This clone was observed a handful of times. The chain couples TRBV5-4 to TRBJ2-3; tentative D call: TRBD1 (6 bases). The CDR3 spans 12 residues. The V and J ends lost 3 bases and 6 bases respectively, with 8 bases between them. Per the germline V gene, CDR1 is SGHNT and CDR2 is YYREEE (reference sequence). The CDR3 DNA reads TGTGCCAGCAGCTCCCAGGGGGATACGCAGTATTTT. Amino acid sequence: CASSSQGDTQYF.

The gene calls are TRBV5-1 and TRBJ1-1; TRBD1 is a possible D gene (5 bases). This CDR3 is 15 amino acids long. Trimming took off 4 bases at V and 2 bases at J, with 15 bases between the two ends. The germline CDR1 and CDR2 sequences are SGHRS and YFSETQ. The chain's CDR3 is CASSLVDSINTEAFF. CDR3 nucleotides: TGCGCCAGCAGCCTAGTAGACAGCATTAACACTGAAGCTTTCTTT.

The V gene is TRBV6-5, the J gene TRBJ1-2; TRBD1 is a possible D gene (5 bases). CDR1 is MNHEY and CDR2 is SVGAGI in the germline V gene. The length of the CDR3 is 13 residues. Trimming removed 2 bases at V and 3 bases at J, with 7 bases between. CDR3 nucleotides: TGTGCCAGCAGTTACGACAGCCACTATGGCTACACCTTC. It translates to CASSYDSHYGYTF.

The genes are TRBV19 and TRBJ2-1; 10 nucleotides agree with TRBD2. Germline lookup yields CDR1 LNHDA and CDR2 SQIVND (reference sequence). This CDR3 region has 14 residues. The J segment lost 4 bases and the V segment lost 7 bases, leaving 4 bases of the junction unmatched. The CDR3 DNA follows: TGTGCCAGTAATAGGGGACTAGCGTACAATGAGCAGTTCTTC. It is translated as CASNRGLAYNEQFF.